These 20 T cell receptor beta chains were sequenced from one sample in a study of T-cell reconstitution after alpha-beta-depleted transplantation in children. The TCRbeta library incorporated unique molecular identifiers. MiXCR was run by TCRdb on the PCR reads, yielding one entry per CDR3 protein. The repertoire holds about 980,000 distinct CDR3 sequences, about 29% seen once, with approximately 30% in the top ten. Source: PBMCs, mostly from graft donor cells, taken 360 days after TCRalphabeta/CD19-depleted stem cell transplant. These TCRs come from a boy under three years old who had a stem cell transplant for SCID, so the T cells may come from the graft donor.

The chain links TRBV3-1 to TRBJ2-3; TRBD2 is a possible D gene (5 bases). CDR3 length equals 15 residues. The V and J ends lost 1 base and 6 bases respectively, with 14 bases between them. Germline V gene sequence: CDR1 LGHDT, CDR2 YNNKEL (reference sequence). CDR3 amino acids: CASSQVASTGDTQYF. The CDR3 coding sequence is TGTGCCAGCAGCCAAGTGGCCTCGACGGGGGATACGCAGTATTTT.

This rearrangement joins TRBV20-1 to TRBJ2-2; 9 bases align to TRBD1. The V gene end was trimmed by 1 base and the J gene end by 5 bases; junction bases not matched to a gene: 8. CDR1 and CDR2 from the germline V gene are DFQATT and SNEGSKA (reference sequence). This CDR3 is 16 amino acids long. CDR3 nucleotides: TGCAGTGCTAGAGGGACCGGGACAGGGTTGACCGGGGAGCTGTTTTTT. Protein product: CSARGTGTGLTGELFF.

This clonotype was counted a few times. The rearrangement joins TRBV5-1 to TRBJ2-2, with D perhaps matching TRBD1 (6 bases). Germline CDR1 and CDR2: SGHRS and YFSETQ. The V end was cut by 5 bases, the J end by 5 bases, with 16 bases between. CDR3 length: 15 residues. CDR3 sequence (DNA): TGCGCCAGCAGTCCAGCCAGGGGTGCTACCGGGGAGCTGTTTTTT. Translated, it gives CASSPARGATGELFF.

The gene calls are TRBV7-2 and TRBJ2-3, with TRBD2 matching over 12 bases. V lost 1 base to trimming and J lost 7 bases; unmatched junction nucleotides: 9. Germline V gene data show CDR1 as SGHTA and CDR2 as FQGNSA. This CDR3 spans 17 amino acids. The CDR3: CASSLVASGGAPNTQYF. The CDR3 region has the DNA TGTGCCAGCAGCTTAGTGGCTAGCGGGGGGGCCCCCAATACGCAGTATTTT.

Only a few counts were recorded for this clonotype. V is TRBV20-1 and J is TRBJ1-2; D is unclear. The CDR3 sequence is 14 residues long. Trimming took 6 bases from V and 4 from J, leaving 18 bases between them. CDR1 and CDR2 from the germline V gene are DFQATT and SNEGSKA (reference sequence). The CDR3 loop is CSASGVLNPYGYTF. Written as DNA, the CDR3 is TGCAGTGCATCGGGAGTTTTGAACCCCTATGGCTACACCTTC.

The genes are TRBV28 and TRBJ1-5, with a possible D match to TRBD1 (5 bases). CDR3 length: 14 residues. Germline V gene lookup returns CDR1 MDHEN and CDR2 SYDVKM. Trimming took off 5 bases at V and 9 bases at J, with 17 bases between the two ends. The CDR3 spells CASSPVRETGPQHF. For the CDR3, the DNA is TGTGCCAGCAGTCCAGTCAGGGAAACGGGGCCCCAGCATTTT.

The chain couples TRBV7-6 to TRBJ2-1; TRBD2 matches at 12 bases. CDR1 and CDR2 from the germline V gene are SGHVS and FNYEAQ. The CDR3 sequence is 18 residues long. Unmatched junction bases numbered 9, after V lost 2 bases and J lost 4 bases. CDR3 loop: CASSLSPLLAGGYNEQFF. CDR3 nucleotides: TGTGCCAGCAGCTTATCCCCCCTACTAGCGGGGGGATACAATGAGCAGTTCTTC.

This rearrangement joins TRBV10-3 to TRBJ2-7; 9 bases align to TRBD1. From germline, CDR1 is ENHRY and CDR2 SYGVKD. Germline trimming cut 4 bases from V and 5 bases from J; bases unmatched to any gene: 3. The CDR3 consists of 13 residues. The chain's CDR3 is CAISGQGGDEQYF. The CDR3 DNA reads as TGTGCCATCAGTGGACAGGGGGGAGACGAGCAGTACTTC.

This chain links TRBV12-3 or TRBV12-4 with TRBJ2-1, with D tentatively TRBD1 or TRBD2 (7 bases each). Trimming took 2 bases from V and 2 from J, leaving 10 bases between them. The CDR3 runs 15 residues. Here the CDR3 reads CASSLQGGPYNEQFF. The CDR3 DNA is TGTGCCAGCAGTTTACAGGGGGGGCCCTACAATGAGCAGTTCTTC.

V usage is TRBV7-9 and J usage is TRBJ1-1; TRBD1 might be the D (6 bases). Trimming removed 3 bases at V and 4 bases at J, with 15 bases between. Germline V CDR1 and CDR2: SEHNR, FQNEAQ (reference sequence). The CDR3 contains 15 residues. The CDR3 region has the DNA TGTGCCAGCAGCTTCGGATGGGGGCCCCCCACTGAAGCTTTCTTT. Its translation: CASSFGWGPPTEAFF.

This clonotype has ten or more counts. The germline gene is not matched at one end of the junction; a read error may be the cause. The chain is built from TRBV5-1 and TRBJ2-7; 9 bases are shared with TRBD1. The CDR3 covers 14 residues. Germline V gene lookup returns CDR1 SGHRS and CDR2 YFSETQ. CDR3 protein: CASSFGTGTYEQYF. The CDR3 DNA reads as TGTGCCAGCAGTTTCGGGACAGGGACCTACGAGCAGTACTTC.

The rearrangement joins TRBV29-1 to TRBJ1-1, with TRBD1 as a possible D gene (5 bases). The V and J ends lost 1 base and 5 bases respectively, with 14 bases between them. Germline V CDR1 and CDR2: SQVTM, ANQGSEA. The CDR3 covers 14 residues. The CDR3 reads CSVEAGRGGTEAFF. CDR3 coding DNA: TGCAGCGTTGAAGCTGGTAGGGGTGGGACTGAAGCTTTCTTT.

This clonotype was observed many times. The chain joins TRBV12-3 or TRBV12-4 to TRBJ2-1, with 9 bases matching TRBD1. After removal of 6 bases from V and 7 bases from J, the junction contained 7 bases not matched to a gene. This CDR3 has 14 residues. CDR3 region: CASSLQGAWNEQFF. The CDR3 nucleotides read TGTGCCAGCAGCTTACAGGGGGCGTGGAATGAGCAGTTCTTC.

This clonotype was counted at least ten times. The CDR3 nucleotides read TGCAGCGCCGATGCCGCTAACTATGGCTACACCTTC. It encodes CSADAANYGYTF. This chain joins TRBV29-1 and TRBJ1-2; D is uncertain. This CDR3 is 12 amino acids long. CDR1 and CDR2 (germline): SQVTM, ANQGSEA. Trimming took 7 bases from V and 0 from J, leaving 9 bases between them.

The rearrangement links TRBV7-2 to TRBJ2-1; no clear D. CDR3 length: 16 residues. Germline V gene lookup returns CDR1 SGHTA and CDR2 FQGNSA. Trimming pared 3 bases from V and 0 bases from J, leaving 12 bases between. The CDR3 sequence is CASSFSGSRSYNEQFF. CDR3 nucleotide sequence: TGTGCCAGCAGCTTCTCCGGCAGCCGCTCCTACAATGAGCAGTTCTTC.

This rearrangement joins TRBV2 to TRBJ2-7, with D perhaps TRBD1 (6 bases). The CDR3 is 15 residues long. Deletions cut 1 base from V and 2 bases from J, with 12 bases between. Germline values: CDR1 SNHLY, CDR2 FYNNEI. The CDR3 bases are TGTGCCAGCAGTGAAGTGCGCTCAGGGGCCTACGAGCAGTACTTC. Translating gives CASSEVRSGAYEQYF.

V usage is TRBV11-2 and J usage is TRBJ1-1; D unresolved. In germline, CDR1 is SGHAT, CDR2 FQNNGV. V gave up 1 base and J gave up 0 bases, with 12 bases separating them. This CDR3 is 16 amino acids long. The CDR3 DNA reads as TGTGCCAGCAGCTTAGCGAGTAGGCGACTGAACACTGAAGCTTTCTTT. Its translation is CASSLASRRLNTEAFF.

This chain connects TRBV6-2 or TRBV6-3 to TRBJ2-6; D possibly uses TRBD1 or TRBD2 (5 bases each). Germline V gene lookup returns CDR1 MNHEY and CDR2 SVGEGT. The V gene lost 4 bases and the J gene lost 3 bases, with 10 bases spanning the gap. The CDR3 extends over 15 amino acids. DNA of the CDR3: TGTGCCAGCAGTTGGGGGTGGATTGGGGCCAACGTCCTGACTTTC. Translating it yields CASSWGWIGANVLTF.

V and J are TRBV12-3 or TRBV12-4 and TRBJ1-5; no clear D. The length of the CDR3 is 17 residues. Trimming took off 0 bases at V and 0 bases at J, with 12 bases between the two ends. In nucleotides, the CDR3 is TGTGCCAGCAGTTTAGCGGAGGTACCTTATAGCAATCAGCCCCAGCATTTT. Amino acids: CASSLAEVPYSNQPQHF.

This chain connects TRBV4-1 to TRBJ2-5; the D call may be TRBD1 or TRBD2 (6 bases each). V was clipped by 0 bases and J by 3 bases, with 14 bases between them. CDR1 and CDR2 from the germline V gene are MGHRA and YSYEKL. The CDR3 spans 16 residues. CDR3 in amino acids: CASSQEWGAQEETQYF. The CDR3, as DNA: TGCGCCAGCAGCCAAGAATGGGGGGCTCAGGAAGAGACCCAGTACTTC.